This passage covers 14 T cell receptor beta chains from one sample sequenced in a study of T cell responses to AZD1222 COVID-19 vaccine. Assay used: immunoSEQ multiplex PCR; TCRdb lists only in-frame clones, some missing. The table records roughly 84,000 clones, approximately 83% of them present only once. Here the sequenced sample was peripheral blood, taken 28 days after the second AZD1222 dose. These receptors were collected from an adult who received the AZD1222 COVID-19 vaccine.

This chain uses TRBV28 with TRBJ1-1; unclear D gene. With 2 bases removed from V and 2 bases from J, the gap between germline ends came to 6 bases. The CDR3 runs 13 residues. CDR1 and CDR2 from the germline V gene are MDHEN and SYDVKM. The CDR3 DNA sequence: TGTGCCAGCAGTTTAACTAGCAACACTGAAGCTTTCTTT. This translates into CASSLTSNTEAFF.

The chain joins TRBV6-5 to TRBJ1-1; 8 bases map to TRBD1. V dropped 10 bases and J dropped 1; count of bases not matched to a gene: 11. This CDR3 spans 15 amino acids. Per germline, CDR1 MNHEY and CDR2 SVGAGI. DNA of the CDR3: TGTGCCACCAAGGACAGGGTAGGGCGGAACACTGAAGCTTTCTTT. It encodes CATKDRVGRNTEAFF.

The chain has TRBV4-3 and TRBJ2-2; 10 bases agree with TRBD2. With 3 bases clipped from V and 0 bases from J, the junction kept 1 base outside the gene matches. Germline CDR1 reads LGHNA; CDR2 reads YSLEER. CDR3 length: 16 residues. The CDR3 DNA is TGCGCCAGCAGCCAGGGACTAGCGTCGAACACCGGGGAGCTGTTTTTT. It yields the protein CASSQGLASNTGELFF.

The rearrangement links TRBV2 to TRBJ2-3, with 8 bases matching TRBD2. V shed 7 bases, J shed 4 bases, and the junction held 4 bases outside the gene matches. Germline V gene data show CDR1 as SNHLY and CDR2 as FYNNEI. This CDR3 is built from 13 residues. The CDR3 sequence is CASKRTSPDTQYF. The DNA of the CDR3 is TGTGCCAGCAAGAGGACTAGCCCAGATACGCAGTATTTT.

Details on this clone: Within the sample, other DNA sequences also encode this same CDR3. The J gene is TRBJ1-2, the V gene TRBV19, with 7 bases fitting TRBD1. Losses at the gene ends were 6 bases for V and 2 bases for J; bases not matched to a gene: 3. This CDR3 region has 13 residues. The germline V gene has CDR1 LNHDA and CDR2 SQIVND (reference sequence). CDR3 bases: TGTGCCAGTAGCAACAGGGGCAACTATGGCTACACCTTC. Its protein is CASSNRGNYGYTF.

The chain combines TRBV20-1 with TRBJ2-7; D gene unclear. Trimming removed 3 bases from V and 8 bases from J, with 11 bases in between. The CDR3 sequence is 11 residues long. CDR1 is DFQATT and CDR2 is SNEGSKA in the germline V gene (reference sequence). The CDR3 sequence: CSASPTVQQYF. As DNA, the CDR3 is TGCAGTGCTAGTCCCACTGTCCAGCAGTACTTC.

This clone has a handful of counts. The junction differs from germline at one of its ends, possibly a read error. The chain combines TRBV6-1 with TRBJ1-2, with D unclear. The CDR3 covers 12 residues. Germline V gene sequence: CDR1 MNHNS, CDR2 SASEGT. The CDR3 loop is CASNEAHYGYTF. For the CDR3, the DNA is TGTGCCAGCAATGAAGCCCACTATGGCTACACCTTC.

CDR3 sequence reads: CASSLGSGRAGSYNEQFF. CDR3 nucleotides: TGTGCCAGCAGCTTAGGTAGCGGGAGGGCGGGGTCCTACAATGAGCAGTTCTTC. This rearrangement joins TRBV13 to TRBJ2-1; 11 nucleotides line up with TRBD2. In germline, CDR1 is PRHDT, CDR2 FYEKMQ (reference sequence). The CDR3 length is 18 residues. The V gene end was trimmed by 0 bases and the J gene end by 1 base; junction bases not matched to a gene: 5. Together with reference TRBV13 and TRBJ2-1, the CDR3 gives the full variable domain: AAGVIQSPRHLIKEKRETATLKCYPIPRHDTVYWYQQGPGQDPQFLISFYEKMQSDKGSIPDRFSAQQFSDYHSELNMSSLELGDSALYFCASSLGSGRAGSYNEQFFGPGTRLTVL.

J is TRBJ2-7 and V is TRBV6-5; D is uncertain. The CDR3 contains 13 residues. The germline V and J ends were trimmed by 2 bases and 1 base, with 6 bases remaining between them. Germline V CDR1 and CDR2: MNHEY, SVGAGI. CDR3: CASSYRESYEQYF. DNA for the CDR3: TGTGCCAGCAGTTACAGGGAATCCTACGAGCAGTACTTC.

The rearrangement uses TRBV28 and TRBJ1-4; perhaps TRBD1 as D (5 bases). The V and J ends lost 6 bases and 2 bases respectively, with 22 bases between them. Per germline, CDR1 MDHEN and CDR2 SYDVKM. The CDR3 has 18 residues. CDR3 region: CASSSLLLRGRTNEKLFF. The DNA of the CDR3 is TGTGCCAGCAGCTCCTTGCTCCTACGGGGCCGCACTAATGAAAAACTGTTTTTT.

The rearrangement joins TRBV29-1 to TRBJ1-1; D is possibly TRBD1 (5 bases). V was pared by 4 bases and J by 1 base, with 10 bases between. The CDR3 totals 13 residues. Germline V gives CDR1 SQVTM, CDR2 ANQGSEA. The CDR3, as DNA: TGCAGCGTTGGTTTTGGGGCGAACACTGAAGCTTTCTTT. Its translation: CSVGFGANTEAFF.

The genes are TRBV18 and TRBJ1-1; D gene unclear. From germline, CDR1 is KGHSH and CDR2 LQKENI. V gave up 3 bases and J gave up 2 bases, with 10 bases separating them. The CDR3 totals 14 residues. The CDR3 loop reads CASSPQTGNTEAFF. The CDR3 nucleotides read TGTGCCAGCTCACCTCAAACTGGAAACACTGAAGCTTTCTTT.

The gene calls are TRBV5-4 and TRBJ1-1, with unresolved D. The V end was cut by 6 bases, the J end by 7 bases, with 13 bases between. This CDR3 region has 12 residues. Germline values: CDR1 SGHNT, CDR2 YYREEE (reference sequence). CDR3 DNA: TGTGCCAGCAACCCGGATGGAAGTGAAGCTTTCTTT. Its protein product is CASNPDGSEAFF.

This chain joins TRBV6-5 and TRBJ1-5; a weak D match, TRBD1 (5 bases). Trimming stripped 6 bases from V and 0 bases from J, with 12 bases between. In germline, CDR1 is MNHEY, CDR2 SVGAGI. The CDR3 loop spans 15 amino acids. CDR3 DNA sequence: TGTGCCAGCAGCACGGGAAGGGGTAGCAATCAGCCCCAGCATTTT. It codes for CASSTGRGSNQPQHF.